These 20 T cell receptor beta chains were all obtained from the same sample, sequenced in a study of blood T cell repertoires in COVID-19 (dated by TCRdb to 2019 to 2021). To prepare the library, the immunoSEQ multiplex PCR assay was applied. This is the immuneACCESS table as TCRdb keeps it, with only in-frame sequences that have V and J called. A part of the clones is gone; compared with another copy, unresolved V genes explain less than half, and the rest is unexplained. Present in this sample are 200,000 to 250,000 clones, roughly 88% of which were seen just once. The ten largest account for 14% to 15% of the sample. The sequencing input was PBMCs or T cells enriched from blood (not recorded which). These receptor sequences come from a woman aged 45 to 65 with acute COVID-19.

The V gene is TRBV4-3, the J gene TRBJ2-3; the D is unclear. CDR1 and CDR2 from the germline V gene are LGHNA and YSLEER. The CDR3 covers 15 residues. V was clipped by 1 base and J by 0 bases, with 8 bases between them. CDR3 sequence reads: CASSQGQFSTDTQYF. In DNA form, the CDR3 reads TGCGCCAGCAGCCAAGGCCAGTTTAGCACAGATACGCAGTATTTT.

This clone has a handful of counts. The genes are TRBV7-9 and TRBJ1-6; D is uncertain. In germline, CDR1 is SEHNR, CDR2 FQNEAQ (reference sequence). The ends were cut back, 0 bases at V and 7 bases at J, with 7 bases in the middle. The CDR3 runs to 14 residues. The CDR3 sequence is CASSLAWSNSPLHF. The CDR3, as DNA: TGTGCCAGCAGCTTAGCTTGGAGCAATTCACCCCTCCACTTT.

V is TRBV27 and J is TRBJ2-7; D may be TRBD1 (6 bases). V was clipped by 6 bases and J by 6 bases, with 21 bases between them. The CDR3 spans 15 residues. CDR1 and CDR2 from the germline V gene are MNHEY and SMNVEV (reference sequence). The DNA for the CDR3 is TGTGCCAGCAGCCTAAACCGGGACACTGGGAGCGAGCAGTACTTC. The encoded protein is CASSLNRDTGSEQYF.

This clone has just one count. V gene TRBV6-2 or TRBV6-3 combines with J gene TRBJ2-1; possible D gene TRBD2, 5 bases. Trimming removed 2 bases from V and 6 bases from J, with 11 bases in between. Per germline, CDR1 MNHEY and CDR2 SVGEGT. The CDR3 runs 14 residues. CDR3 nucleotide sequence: TGTGCCAGCAGTTACCAAAGAACTAGCAATGAGCAGTTCTTC. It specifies CASSYQRTSNEQFF.

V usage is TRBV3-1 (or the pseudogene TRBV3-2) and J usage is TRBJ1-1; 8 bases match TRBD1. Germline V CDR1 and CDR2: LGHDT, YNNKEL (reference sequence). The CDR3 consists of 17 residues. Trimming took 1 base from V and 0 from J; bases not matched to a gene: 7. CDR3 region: CASSQGDRTGLNTEAFF. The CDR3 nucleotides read TGTGCCAGCAGCCAAGGGGACAGGACTGGCCTGAACACTGAAGCTTTCTTT.

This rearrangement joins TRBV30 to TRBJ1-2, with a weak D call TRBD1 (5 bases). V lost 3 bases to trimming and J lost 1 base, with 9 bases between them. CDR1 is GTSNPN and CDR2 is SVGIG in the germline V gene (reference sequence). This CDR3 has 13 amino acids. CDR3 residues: CAWSPDSNYGYTF. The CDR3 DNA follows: TGTGCCTGGAGCCCCGACAGTAACTATGGCTACACCTTC.

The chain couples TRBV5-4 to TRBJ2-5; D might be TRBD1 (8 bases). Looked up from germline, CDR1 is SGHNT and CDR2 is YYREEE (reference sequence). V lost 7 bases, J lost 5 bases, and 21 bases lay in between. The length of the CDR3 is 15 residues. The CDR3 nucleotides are TGTGCCAGCCTCGCGGAACCACAGGGGGGGGAGACCCAGTACTTC. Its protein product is CASLAEPQGGETQYF. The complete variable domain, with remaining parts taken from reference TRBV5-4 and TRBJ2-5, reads ETGVTQSPTHLIKTRGQQVTLRCSSQSGHNTVSWYQQALGQGPQFIFQYYREEENGRGNFPPRFSGLQFPNYSSELNVNALELDDSALYLCASLAEPQGGETQYFGPGTRLLVL.

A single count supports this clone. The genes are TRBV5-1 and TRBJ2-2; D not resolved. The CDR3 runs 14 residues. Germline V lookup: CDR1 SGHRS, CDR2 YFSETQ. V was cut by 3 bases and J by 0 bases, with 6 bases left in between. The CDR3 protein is CASSSYANTGELFF. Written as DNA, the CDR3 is TGCGCCAGCAGCTCCTATGCGAACACCGGGGAGCTGTTTTTT.

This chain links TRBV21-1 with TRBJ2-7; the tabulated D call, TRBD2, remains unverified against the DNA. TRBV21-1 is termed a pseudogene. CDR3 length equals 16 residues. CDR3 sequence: CASSKGGRPPGYEQYF. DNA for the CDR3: TGTGCCAGCAGCAAAGGAGGGCGCCCACCGGGCTACGAGCAGTACTTC.

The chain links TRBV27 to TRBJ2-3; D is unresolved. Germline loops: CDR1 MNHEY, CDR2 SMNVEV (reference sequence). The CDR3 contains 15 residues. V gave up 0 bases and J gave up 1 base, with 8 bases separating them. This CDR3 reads CASSLSPLGTDTQYF. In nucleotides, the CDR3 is TGTGCCAGCAGTTTATCCCCCCTTGGCACAGATACGCAGTATTTT.

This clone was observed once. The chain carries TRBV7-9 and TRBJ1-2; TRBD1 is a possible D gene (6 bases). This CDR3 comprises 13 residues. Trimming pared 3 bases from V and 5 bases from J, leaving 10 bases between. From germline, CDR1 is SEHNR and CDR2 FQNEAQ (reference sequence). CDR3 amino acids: CASSFRQGYGYTF. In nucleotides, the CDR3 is TGTGCCAGCAGCTTTAGGCAGGGGTATGGCTACACCTTC.

The CDR3 bases are TGTGCCAGCAGTTTCGTCGGGTATGAGCAGTTCTTC. Protein product: CASSFVGYEQFF. V is TRBV12-3 or TRBV12-4 and J is TRBJ2-1; D call uncertain. CDR3 length: 12 amino acids. The germline V and J ends were trimmed by 3 bases and 8 bases, with 8 bases remaining between them.

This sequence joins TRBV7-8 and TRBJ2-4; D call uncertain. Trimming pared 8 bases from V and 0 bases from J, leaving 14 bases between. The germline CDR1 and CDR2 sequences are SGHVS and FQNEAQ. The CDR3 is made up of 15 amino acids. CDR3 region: CASSLPDIAKNIQYF. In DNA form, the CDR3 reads TGTGCCAGCTCCTTACCCGACATAGCCAAAAACATTCAGTACTTC.

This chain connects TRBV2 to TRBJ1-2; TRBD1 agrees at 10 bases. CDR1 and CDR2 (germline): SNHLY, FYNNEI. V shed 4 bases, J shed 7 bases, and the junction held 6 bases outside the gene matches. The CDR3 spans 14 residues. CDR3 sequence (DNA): TGTGCCAGCAGTGGGGGACAGGGGCGGAGTGGCTACACCTTC. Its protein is CASSGGQGRSGYTF.

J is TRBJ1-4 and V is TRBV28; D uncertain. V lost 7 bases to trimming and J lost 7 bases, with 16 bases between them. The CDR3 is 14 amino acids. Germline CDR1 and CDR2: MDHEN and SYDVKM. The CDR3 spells CASTSGGWVEKLFF. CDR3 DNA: TGTGCCAGCACCTCAGGAGGATGGGTTGAAAAACTGTTTTTT.

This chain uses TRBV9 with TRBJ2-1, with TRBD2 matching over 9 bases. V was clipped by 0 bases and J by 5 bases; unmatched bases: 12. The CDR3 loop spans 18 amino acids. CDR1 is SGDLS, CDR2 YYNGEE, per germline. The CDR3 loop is CASSVGKGWTSDHNEQFF. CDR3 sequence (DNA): TGTGCCAGCAGCGTAGGGAAAGGATGGACTAGCGATCACAATGAGCAGTTCTTC.

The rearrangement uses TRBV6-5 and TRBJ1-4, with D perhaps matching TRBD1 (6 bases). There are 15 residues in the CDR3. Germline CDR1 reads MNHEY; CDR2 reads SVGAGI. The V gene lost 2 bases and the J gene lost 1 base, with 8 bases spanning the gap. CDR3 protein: CASSYGQLTNEKLFF. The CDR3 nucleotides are TGTGCCAGCAGTTACGGACAGCTAACTAATGAAAAACTGTTTTTT.

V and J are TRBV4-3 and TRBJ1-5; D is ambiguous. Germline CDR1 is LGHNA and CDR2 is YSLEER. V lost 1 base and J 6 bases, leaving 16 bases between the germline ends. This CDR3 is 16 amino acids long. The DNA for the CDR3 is TGCGCCAGCAGCCAAGTCCTAAAGAAGCCTAGTCAGCCCCAGCATTTT. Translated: CASSQVLKKPSQPQHF.

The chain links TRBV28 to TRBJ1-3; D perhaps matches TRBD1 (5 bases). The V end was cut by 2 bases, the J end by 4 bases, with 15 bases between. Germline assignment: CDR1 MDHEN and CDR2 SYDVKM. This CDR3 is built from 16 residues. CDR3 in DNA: TGTGCCAGCAGTTTACAGGGCAATCGACCCGGAAACACCATATATTTT. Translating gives CASSLQGNRPGNTIYF.

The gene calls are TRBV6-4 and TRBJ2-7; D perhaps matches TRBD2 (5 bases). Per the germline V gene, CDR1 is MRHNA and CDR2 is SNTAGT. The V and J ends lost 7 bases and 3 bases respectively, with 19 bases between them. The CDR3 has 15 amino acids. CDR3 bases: TGTGCCAGCACTGGGCGTCGGTACGGGGTCTACGAGCAGTACTTC. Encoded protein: CASTGRRYGVYEQYF.